This is a list of T cell receptor beta chains from one sample in a study of CD8 T cells in ankylosing spondylitis. Each CDR3 protein gets one entry after TCRdb re-called the 5' RACE reads with MiXCR. There are 200,000 to 250,000 distinct CDR3 sequences in the sample; about 10% occur only once, and about 3% lies in the top ten. Source material: blood, either unsorted or a sorted T cell fraction (not recorded which). All receptors derive from a male donor with ankylosing spondylitis or in good health (not recorded which). CDR3s include the opening cysteine and the closing phenylalanine or tryptophan. D genes are given only for firm matches. Size is stated for part of the rows, as once, few or many counts, or as a class when the clone is expanded.

>NA|TRBJ1-2|many|TRBV20-1
TGCAGTGCTAGAGAGACAGGCCGCTATGGCTACACCTTC
CSARETGRYGYTF
>NA|TRBJ2-5|NA|TRBV11-2
TGTGCCAGCAGCTTAGGGTACTTAAGGGGCACCGAAGAGACCCAGTACTTC
CASSLGYLRGTEETQYF
>NA|TRBJ1-5|few|TRBV20-1
TGCAGTGCTAGCCACGACCCGATGGGCAATCAGCCCCAGCATTTT
CSASHDPMGNQPQHF
>TRBD1|TRBJ2-5|many|TRBV7-9
TGTGCCAGCAGCTCCGGACAGGGGACCCAGTACTTC
CASSSGQGTQYF
>NA|TRBJ1-1|many|TRBV30
TGTGCCTGGAGCCCTGACCGGGTGGGTGAAGCTTTCTTT
CAWSPDRVGEAFF
>TRBD1|TRBJ2-3|many|TRBV3-1
TGTGCCAGCAGCCAAGATCCCCGGACAGGGGGCTTTTCGGTCACAGATACGCAGTATTTT
CASSQDPRTGGFSVTDTQYF
>NA|TRBJ1-2|many|TRBV27
TGTGCCAGCAGTTCCACAGGGACCGGCTACACCTTC
CASSSTGTGYTF
>NA|TRBJ1-1|many|TRBV5-1
TGCGCCAGCAGCCCTGGCGTGAATAGTAACCGTTCGAACACTGAAGCTTTCTTT
CASSPGVNSNRSNTEAFF
>NA|TRBJ2-3|NA|TRBV5-1
TGCGCCAGCAGCTTGGTCTCAGGAACAGATACGCAGTATTTT
CASSLVSGTDTQYF
>TRBD2|TRBJ2-7|many|TRBV15
TGTGCCACCAGCAGACTGAGCGGGAGAGGATACGAGCAGTACTTC
CATSRLSGRGYEQYF
>NA|TRBJ2-5|many|TRBV5-1
TGCGCCAGCAGCTTGGCCGGCAGGGGTGAAGAGACCCAGTACTTC
CASSLAGRGEETQYF
>TRBD2|TRBJ2-7|many|TRBV12-5
TGTGCTAGTGGCGACTCCAGGACTAGCGGGAGGGCCGACGAGCAGTACTTC
CASGDSRTSGRADEQYF
>NA|TRBJ2-3|many|TRBV29-1
TGCAGCGTTGAAGCGAGAGGGGCGGGGGCGCTGGCGGCGCAGTATTTT
CSVEARGAGALAAQYF
>TRBD1|TRBJ1-2|NA|TRBV3-1
TGTGCCAGCAGCCAAGATTCAGGGGGCTATGGCTACACCTTC
CASSQDSGGYGYTF
>NA|TRBJ2-7|NA|TRBV23-1
TGCGCCAGCAGTCAATTGGAGGACGAATACGAGCAGTACTTC
CASSQLEDEYEQYF
>TRBD1|TRBJ2-2|many|TRBV5-1
TGCGCCAGCAGCTTGGAGGCAGGGGGCACCGGGGAGCTGTTTTTT
CASSLEAGGTGELFF
>NA|TRBJ2-5|NA|TRBV7-2
TGTGCCAGCAGCTTAGAGGCAGTGAGGACCCAGTACTTC
CASSLEAVRTQYF
>NA|TRBJ1-6|NA|TRBV30
TGTGCCTGGAGGTCGGGGGACGGTTCACCCCTCCACTTT
CAWRSGDGSPLHF
>NA|TRBJ1-2|many|TRBV29-1
TGCAGCGTTGACGGAATAGATGGCTACACCTTC
CSVDGIDGYTF
>TRBD1|TRBJ1-1|many|TRBV20-1
TGCAGTGCTAGAGAAGTGAGGGCAGGGGGCGTTTGGGCTTTCTTT
CSAREVRAGGVWAFF
>NA|TRBJ1-2|many|TRBV5-1
TGCGCCAGCAGCTTGGAGGAAGGCGGCTACACCTTC
CASSLEEGGYTF
>NA|TRBJ2-7|many|TRBV18
TGTGCCAGCTCACCACAGGCCTATTCCTACGAGCAGTACTTC
CASSPQAYSYEQYF
>NA|TRBJ1-2|NA|TRBV6-2/TRBV6-3
TGTGCCAGCAGCCCCCACGGGAGGGAACAGGGCTATGGCTACACCTTC
CASSPHGREQGYGYTF
>NA|TRBJ1-5|many|TRBV5-1
TGCGCCAGCAGCTTAGGGCCTGATAATCAGCCCCAGCATTTT
CASSLGPDNQPQHF
>TRBD2|TRBJ2-1|many|TRBV15
TGTGCCACTTCTCGGACTAGGTATGAGCAGTTCTTC
CATSRTRYEQFF
>TRBD1|TRBJ2-1|NA|TRBV6-1
TGTGCCAGCACCCGACAGGGGCCCTACAATGAGCAGTTCTTC
CASTRQGPYNEQFF
>NA|TRBJ1-2|NA|TRBV5-1
TGCGCCAGCAGCCTAACCGGACCAGGGTTGGGCTACACCTTC
CASSLTGPGLGYTF
>TRBD1|TRBJ1-1|many|TRBV5-1
TGCGCCAGCAGCCCCCTGGGGACAGAGGGCACTGAAGCTTTCTTT
CASSPLGTEGTEAFF
>NA|TRBJ2-7|NA|TRBV3-1
TGTGCCAGCAGCTTCCTAAACGGCGAGCAGTACTTC
CASSFLNGEQYF
>TRBD2|TRBJ2-3|NA|TRBV5-1
TGCGCCAGCAGCTCAGCTAGCGGGGGGGCGAGCACAGATATGCAGTATTTT
CASSSASGGASTDMQYF
>NA|TRBJ1-1|few|TRBV6-6
TGTGCCAGCAGGATGGGGAACACTGAAGCTTTCTTT
CASRMGNTEAFF
>NA|TRBJ1-1|few|TRBV7-2
TGTGCCAGCAGCTTGGCCTTAGGGTTGGGGACTGAAGCTTTCTTT
CASSLALGLGTEAFF
>NA|TRBJ2-3|few|TRBV2
TGTGCCAGCAGTGAAGGGGTATTGACAGATACGCAGTATTTT
CASSEGVLTDTQYF
>NA|TRBJ1-1|many|TRBV20-1
TGCAGTGCTTCCTTTGCGACCGCCCTGAGGGTTGAAGCTTTCTTT
CSASFATALRVEAFF
>NA|TRBJ1-1|many|TRBV12-3/TRBV12-4
TGTGCCAGCAGTTTATCGGGGGACACTGAAGCTTTCTTT
CASSLSGDTEAFF
>NA|TRBJ2-3|NA|TRBV10-3
TGTGCCATCAGTGTCGGCGGGGTCGCTACAGATACGCAGTATTTT
CAISVGGVATDTQYF
>NA|TRBJ1-4|many|TRBV13
TGTGCCAGCAGCTTAACGGGCTCAGCGAATGAAAAACTGTTTTTT
CASSLTGSANEKLFF
>NA|TRBJ2-7|many|TRBV6-1
TGTGCCAGCCGATCGGGGCAGCTTCCGACCTACGAGCAGTACTTC
CASRSGQLPTYEQYF
>NA|TRBJ2-7|few|TRBV30
TGTGCCTGGAGTGAGACCTCTAGCGAGCAGTACTTC
CAWSETSSEQYF
>TRBD1|TRBJ2-5|many|TRBV24-1
TGTGCCACCAGTGAAGGCACAGGGGCCTCCCAAGAGACCCAGTACTTC
CATSEGTGASQETQYF
>TRBD1|TRBJ1-2|many|TRBV5-1
TGCGCCAGCAGCCAAGGACAGGGAACCTATGGCTACACCTTC
CASSQGQGTYGYTF
>TRBD2|TRBJ2-1|NA|TRBV5-1
TGCGCCAGCAGCTTAGAAGCGGGGGGCACCCATGAGCAGTTCTTC
CASSLEAGGTHEQFF
>NA|TRBJ2-7|many|TRBV12-3/TRBV12-4
TGTGCCAGCACCTCCCCCGGGAACGAGCAGTACTTC
CASTSPGNEQYF
>NA|TRBJ1-2|many|TRBV5-1
TGCGCCAGCAGCTTTAGACTGGGGTATGGCTACACCTTC
CASSFRLGYGYTF
>TRBD1|TRBJ2-7|many|TRBV25-1
TGTGCCAGTACCGGGACAGGGCCGTCTTCCTACGAGCAGTACTTC
CASTGTGPSSYEQYF
>NA|TRBJ1-2|few|TRBV7-2
TGTGCCAGCAGCTTATATACAGGAGATAACTATGGCTACACCTTC
CASSLYTGDNYGYTF
>NA|TRBJ2-3|many|TRBV29-1
TGCAGCGTTGAAAGCCCACGTTCTCCCCCCAATACGCAGTATTTT
CSVESPRSPPNTQYF
>NA|TRBJ2-3|many|TRBV6-2/TRBV6-3
TGTGCCAGCAGTTACTCGAGGGTGTCGGTAATGCGACCAGATACGCAGTATTTT
CASSYSRVSVMRPDTQYF